This TCR beta chain stems from a study of neoadjuvant anti-PD-1 for oral cavity cancer. For this clone: Its matching antigen is unknown.

Broader study findings: TCR analyses covered only a few patients per response group. Pretreatment Treg/Th17 ratio correlated inversely with post-treatment tumor clonality.

PBMCs were not maintained or expanded in culture before analysis. Germline loops: CDR1 KGHSH, CDR2 LQKENI. CDR3 size: 16 residues. The V end lost 3 bases, the J end lost 1 base, and 16 bases lay between the germline ends. The method was immunoSEQ multiplex PCR; TCRdb's version includes in-frame clones alone and lacks a portion of them. The sample records approximately 16,000 clones, 60% to 80% being singletons. The chain recombines TRBV18 with TRBJ2-7; D gene unclear. The starting material was PBMCs, obtained before nivolumab (anti-PD-1) treatment. The receptor comes from a person aged 35-79 years with oral cavity squamous cell carcinoma. The DNA of the CDR3 is TGTGCCAGCTCACCTCTATTGGCCGGGTTGTCCTACGAGCAGTACTTC. Its protein is CASSPLLAGLSYEQYF.